This note documents a single T cell receptor beta chain sequence. The data originate from a study of blood T cell repertoires in COVID-19. This table comes from immunoSEQ multiplex PCR, and its TCRdb copy is limited to in-frame clones, with some not included. The data contain about 180,000 clones, roughly 86% of them singletons. Per the germline V gene, CDR1 is KGHSH and CDR2 is LQKENI. The CDR3 runs to 18 residues. V dropped 3 bases and J dropped 4; count of bases not matched to a gene: 14. The sample comprised peripheral blood. The TCR comes from a man in his forties or fifties with active or convalescent COVID-19. The chain is built from TRBV18 and TRBJ2-5, with 10 nucleotides matching TRBD1. The CDR3 is CASSPYLPLRDRGETQYF. CDR3 bases: TGTGCCAGCTCACCCTACCTCCCGCTCCGGGACAGGGGAGAGACCCAGTACTTC.